The rows below give T cell receptor beta chains drawn from one sample of a study of blood T cell repertoires in COVID-19. The data were produced by immunoSEQ multiplex PCR, yet TCRdb's version contains in-frame clones alone and is incomplete. In the table there are some 370,000 clones, nearly 90% of which are singletons. The sample taken for sequencing was peripheral blood. Source of these receptors: a man between 18 and 29 years old with active or convalescent COVID-19. Both conserved end residues are trimmed from each CDR3. Fields, in order: J gene, clone size, V gene, CDR3 protein. Not all rows give a size; the values are once, few, many and, for expanded clones, a class.

j_gene: TRBJ2-7; abundance: once; v_gene: TRBV19; CDR3aa: ASRGDVAGTYEQY
j_gene: TRBJ2-7; abundance: few; v_gene: TRBV27; CDR3aa: ASSPLLAGSPY
j_gene: TRBJ2-3; abundance: -; v_gene: TRBV2; CDR3aa: ASSEVSEIVRDTQY
j_gene: TRBJ1-6; abundance: -; v_gene: TRBV10-3; CDR3aa: AISESVGSPLH
j_gene: TRBJ1-1; abundance: -; v_gene: TRBV6-6; CDR3aa: ASSYQGAPIEAF
j_gene: TRBJ1-1; abundance: -; v_gene: TRBV6-2/TRBV6-3; CDR3aa: ASSNDRDLNTEAF
j_gene: TRBJ1-2; abundance: -; v_gene: TRBV29-1; CDR3aa: SVLSGQKYGYT
j_gene: TRBJ1-1; abundance: -; v_gene: TRBV7-2; CDR3aa: ARKQGVNTEAF
j_gene: TRBJ1-2; abundance: -; v_gene: TRBV3-1/TRBV3-2; CDR3aa: ASRDAGRRNGYT
j_gene: TRBJ1-2; abundance: -; v_gene: TRBV14; CDR3aa: ASSLTGNYGYT
j_gene: TRBJ1-1; abundance: -; v_gene: TRBV6-5; CDR3aa: ASRTRYKGDTEAF
j_gene: TRBJ2-7; abundance: -; v_gene: TRBV7-8; CDR3aa: ASSLVAGTSGSVEQY
j_gene: TRBJ2-1; abundance: -; v_gene: TRBV27; CDR3aa: ASSWGGSSYNEQF
j_gene: TRBJ2-1; abundance: -; v_gene: TRBV28; CDR3aa: ASITGGSVYNEQF
j_gene: TRBJ1-2; abundance: -; v_gene: TRBV19; CDR3aa: ASSSQGGSNYGYT
j_gene: TRBJ1-1; abundance: -; v_gene: TRBV6-4; CDR3aa: ASWTGENTEAF
j_gene: TRBJ2-1; abundance: -; v_gene: TRBV9; CDR3aa: ASSGTVQF
j_gene: TRBJ1-4; abundance: -; v_gene: TRBV28; CDR3aa: ASRARRVGLF
j_gene: TRBJ2-7; abundance: -; v_gene: TRBV7-2; CDR3aa: ASSSHRGKRYEQY
j_gene: TRBJ1-2; abundance: -; v_gene: TRBV7-2; CDR3aa: ASSSSGTSYNYGYT
j_gene: TRBJ2-3; abundance: -; v_gene: TRBV7-2; CDR3aa: ASNLRGTDTQY
j_gene: TRBJ2-5; abundance: -; v_gene: TRBV5-1; CDR3aa: ASSPGLAGYETQY
j_gene: TRBJ2-1; abundance: few; v_gene: TRBV6-1; CDR3aa: ASSDGLAGV
j_gene: TRBJ1-2; abundance: -; v_gene: TRBV12-3/TRBV12-4; CDR3aa: ASSLFLAYGYT
j_gene: TRBJ2-3; abundance: few; v_gene: TRBV24-1; CDR3aa: ASASSGRHRDTQY
j_gene: TRBJ2-2; abundance: -; v_gene: TRBV2; CDR3aa: ASSETVTKGELF
j_gene: TRBJ2-3; abundance: once; v_gene: TRBV28; CDR3aa: ATSDRSPDTQY
j_gene: TRBJ1-5; abundance: -; v_gene: TRBV5-6; CDR3aa: ASSLIPGGGFGNQPQH
j_gene: TRBJ1-4; abundance: -; v_gene: TRBV28; CDR3aa: ASSPGQGEEKLF
j_gene: TRBJ1-5; abundance: -; v_gene: TRBV11-2; CDR3aa: ASSWGQGASNQPQH
j_gene: TRBJ1-3; abundance: few; v_gene: TRBV7-9; CDR3aa: ASSLAQGNTIY
j_gene: TRBJ2-1; abundance: -; v_gene: TRBV11-3; CDR3aa: ASSLGASSNEQF
j_gene: TRBJ1-4; abundance: few; v_gene: TRBV5-1; CDR3aa: ASSLGGGRGEKLF
j_gene: TRBJ1-3; abundance: -; v_gene: TRBV5-5; CDR3aa: ASSVLAGVPSGNTIY
j_gene: TRBJ2-2; abundance: -; v_gene: TRBV7-2; CDR3aa: ASSPTSGTTGELF
j_gene: TRBJ1-5; abundance: -; v_gene: TRBV19; CDR3aa: ASTMRYSNQPQH
j_gene: TRBJ2-5; abundance: -; v_gene: TRBV7-6; CDR3aa: ASSLVLRSGGYQETQY
j_gene: TRBJ2-4; abundance: -; v_gene: TRBV7-6; CDR3aa: ASAGGVGNIQY
j_gene: TRBJ2-2; abundance: few; v_gene: TRBV7-3; CDR3aa: ASSSSGGSNTGELF
j_gene: TRBJ2-2; abundance: -; v_gene: TRBV11-3; CDR3aa: ASSSRANTGELF
j_gene: TRBJ2-2; abundance: -; v_gene: TRBV7-9; CDR3aa: ASSFALRTGENTGELF
j_gene: TRBJ1-2; abundance: -; v_gene: TRBV7-2; CDR3aa: ASSLGQGFFSGYT
j_gene: TRBJ2-2; abundance: -; v_gene: TRBV27; CDR3aa: ASSLSRFSGELF
j_gene: TRBJ1-2; abundance: few; v_gene: TRBV28; CDR3aa: ASSFTGYGYT
j_gene: TRBJ2-7; abundance: -; v_gene: TRBV29-1; CDR3aa: SVGWGTGGLYEQY
j_gene: TRBJ1-2; abundance: -; v_gene: TRBV5-8; CDR3aa: ASSDRDRDYYYGYT
j_gene: TRBJ1-5; abundance: -; v_gene: TRBV12-3/TRBV12-4; CDR3aa: ASNNRVNQPQH
j_gene: TRBJ2-5; abundance: once; v_gene: TRBV2; CDR3aa: ASSPGTGEETQY
j_gene: TRBJ1-2; abundance: -; v_gene: TRBV5-6; CDR3aa: ATTDRVGYGYT
j_gene: TRBJ1-6; abundance: -; v_gene: TRBV4-3; CDR3aa: ASSQRDAGVYNSPLH
j_gene: TRBJ2-7; abundance: once; v_gene: TRBV7-7; CDR3aa: ASSPHAGGPSYEQY
j_gene: TRBJ2-7; abundance: -; v_gene: TRBV5-6; CDR3aa: ASTRPGLKRHEQY
j_gene: TRBJ1-1; abundance: -; v_gene: TRBV24-1; CDR3aa: ATSDPGQGGTEAF
j_gene: TRBJ1-1; abundance: -; v_gene: TRBV19; CDR3aa: ASSSPDKTDEAF
j_gene: TRBJ1-5; abundance: -; v_gene: TRBV4-1; CDR3aa: ASSHNRGAEPQH
j_gene: TRBJ2-1; abundance: -; v_gene: TRBV4-3; CDR3aa: ASSQDQLVEREQF
j_gene: TRBJ1-5; abundance: once; v_gene: TRBV5-6; CDR3aa: ASSPGQKNQPQH